The rows below give T cell receptor beta chains drawn from one sample of a study of cytomegalovirus exposure and HLA in healthy donors. Clones were read by immunoSEQ multiplex PCR, and TCRdb kept only the in-frame ones, dropping some. The sample shows approximately 260,000 clones, around 86% of them seen only once. What was sequenced was PBMCs. These receptors originate from a woman between 18 and 30 years old in good health and CMV-seronegative. Each CDR3 is given with its conserved first and last residue. The order of the fields is J gene, D gene, clone size, V gene, CDR3 protein, CDR3 DNA. The D gene is left open where the match is weak. Clone size is stated in some rows and not others, as once, few, many or a class when expanded.

J gene: TRBJ1-6; D gene: TRBD1; clone size: NA; V gene: TRBV30; CDR3 protein: CAWSDGQGARSPLHF; CDR3 DNA: TGTGCCTGGAGTGATGGACAGGGGGCAAGGTCACCCCTCCACTTT
J gene: TRBJ1-1; D gene: NA; clone size: once; V gene: TRBV2; CDR3 protein: CASSRRAPMNTEAFF; CDR3 DNA: TGTGCCAGCAGTCGCAGGGCCCCCATGAACACTGAAGCTTTCTTT
J gene: TRBJ2-1; D gene: NA; clone size: NA; V gene: TRBV5-1; CDR3 protein: CASSLNGGAYNEQFF; CDR3 DNA: TGCGCCAGCAGCTTGAACGGCGGAGCCTACAATGAGCAGTTCTTC
J gene: TRBJ1-1; D gene: NA; clone size: NA; V gene: TRBV29-1; CDR3 protein: CSVDRGSTEAFF; CDR3 DNA: TGCAGCGTTGACAGGGGATCCACTGAAGCTTTCTTT
J gene: TRBJ1-1; D gene: NA; clone size: NA; V gene: TRBV19; CDR3 protein: CASRPLGTEAFF; CDR3 DNA: TGTGCCAGTAGACCTCTAGGCACTGAAGCTTTCTTT
J gene: TRBJ2-3; D gene: TRBD2; clone size: once; V gene: TRBV2; CDR3 protein: CAKTLTSGRQSTDTQYF; CDR3 DNA: TGTGCCAAAACCCTGACTAGCGGGAGGCAAAGCACAGATACGCAGTATTTT
J gene: TRBJ2-7; D gene: TRBD1; clone size: NA; V gene: TRBV13; CDR3 protein: CASSLEWGQKSNEQYF; CDR3 DNA: TGTGCCAGCAGCTTAGAATGGGGACAGAAAAGCAACGAGCAGTACTTC
J gene: TRBJ2-1; D gene: TRBD2; clone size: NA; V gene: TRBV5-1; CDR3 protein: CASSLGLARNTLYNEQFF; CDR3 DNA: TGCGCCAGCAGCTTGGGACTAGCGAGAAATACCCTCTACAATGAGCAGTTCTTC
J gene: TRBJ2-7; D gene: NA; clone size: NA; V gene: TRBV11-2; CDR3 protein: CASSLVPPSGSYEQYF; CDR3 DNA: TGTGCCAGCAGCTTAGTCCCCCCCAGCGGATCCTACGAGCAGTACTTC
J gene: TRBJ2-1; D gene: NA; clone size: NA; V gene: TRBV27; CDR3 protein: CASSHRLPLTNNEQFF; CDR3 DNA: TGTGCCAGCAGTCACCGACTACCTCTGACTAACAATGAGCAGTTCTTC
J gene: TRBJ2-6; D gene: TRBD1; clone size: once; V gene: TRBV4-3; CDR3 protein: CASSPGQEQLSGANVLTF; CDR3 DNA: TGCGCCAGCAGCCCGGGACAGGAACAACTCTCTGGGGCCAACGTCCTGACTTTC
J gene: TRBJ2-7; D gene: NA; clone size: NA; V gene: TRBV9; CDR3 protein: CASSPGHPLSYEQYF; CDR3 DNA: TGTGCCAGCAGCCCTGGACACCCACTCTCCTACGAGCAGTACTTC
J gene: TRBJ2-7; D gene: TRBD1; clone size: NA; V gene: TRBV2; CDR3 protein: CASRRDSSYEQYF; CDR3 DNA: TGTGCCAGCAGAAGGGACAGTTCCTACGAGCAGTACTTC
J gene: TRBJ2-7; D gene: TRBD1; clone size: NA; V gene: TRBV13; CDR3 protein: CASSPGTGGSYEQYF; CDR3 DNA: TGTGCCAGCAGCCCTGGGACAGGGGGCTCATACGAGCAGTACTTC
J gene: TRBJ2-3; D gene: NA; clone size: NA; V gene: TRBV6-6; CDR3 protein: CASREVRADTQYF; CDR3 DNA: TGTGCCAGCAGAGAGGTGCGGGCAGATACGCAGTATTTT
J gene: TRBJ2-2; D gene: TRBD2; clone size: NA; V gene: TRBV27; CDR3 protein: CASSPGLAGWTGELFF; CDR3 DNA: TGTGCCAGCAGTCCGGGACTAGCGGGATGGACCGGGGAGCTGTTTTTT
J gene: TRBJ2-2; D gene: TRBD1; clone size: NA; V gene: TRBV5-4; CDR3 protein: CASSAPTGGSTGELFF; CDR3 DNA: TGTGCCAGCAGCGCGCCTACAGGGGGGAGCACCGGGGAGCTGTTTTTT
J gene: TRBJ1-3; D gene: TRBD1; clone size: NA; V gene: TRBV6-5; CDR3 protein: CASSSQGTKGNTIYF; CDR3 DNA: TGTGCCAGCAGTTCACAGGGGACGAAGGGAAACACCATATATTTT
J gene: TRBJ1-4; D gene: TRBD1; clone size: NA; V gene: TRBV5-4; CDR3 protein: CASSFRQGGEKLFF; CDR3 DNA: TGTGCCAGCAGCTTTAGACAGGGTGGAGAAAAACTGTTTTTT
J gene: TRBJ1-6; D gene: NA; clone size: NA; V gene: TRBV27; CDR3 protein: CASRWDTEGYYNSPLHF; CDR3 DNA: TGTGCCAGCAGGTGGGACACCGAGGGGTACTATAATTCACCCCTCCACTTT
J gene: TRBJ2-1; D gene: NA; clone size: few; V gene: TRBV12-5; CDR3 protein: CASGLVTGNEQFF; CDR3 DNA: TGTGCTAGTGGTTTGGTAACGGGCAATGAGCAGTTCTTC
J gene: TRBJ2-1; D gene: TRBD2; clone size: NA; V gene: TRBV5-1; CDR3 protein: CASSLRGTSALGEQFF; CDR3 DNA: TGCGCCAGCAGCTTGCGGGGGACTAGCGCCCTGGGTGAGCAGTTCTTC
J gene: TRBJ2-1; D gene: NA; clone size: NA; V gene: TRBV10-3; CDR3 protein: CAISKGQSEEFF; CDR3 DNA: TGTGCCATCAGCAAAGGACAGTCCGAGGAGTTCTTC
J gene: TRBJ2-5; D gene: TRBD2; clone size: NA; V gene: TRBV9; CDR3 protein: CASSVGLAGGKETQYF; CDR3 DNA: TGTGCCAGCAGCGTGGGACTAGCGGGAGGTAAAGAGACCCAGTACTTC
J gene: TRBJ2-7; D gene: NA; clone size: NA; V gene: TRBV27; CDR3 protein: CASSSGNEQYF; CDR3 DNA: TGTGCCAGCAGTTCAGGGAACGAGCAGTACTTC
J gene: TRBJ1-1; D gene: NA; clone size: NA; V gene: TRBV6-5; CDR3 protein: CASWEGRTEAFF; CDR3 DNA: TGTGCCAGCTGGGAGGGGCGGACTGAAGCTTTCTTT
J gene: TRBJ1-2; D gene: TRBD1; clone size: NA; V gene: TRBV6-5; CDR3 protein: CASKDRGYGYTF; CDR3 DNA: TGTGCCAGCAAAGACAGGGGCTATGGCTACACCTTC
J gene: TRBJ1-3; D gene: NA; clone size: NA; V gene: TRBV28; CDR3 protein: CASSPGTWSGNTIYF; CDR3 DNA: TGTGCCAGCAGCCCCGGGACATGGTCTGGAAACACCATATATTTT
J gene: TRBJ2-3; D gene: NA; clone size: NA; V gene: TRBV11-2; CDR3 protein: CASSLVYYTQYF; CDR3 DNA: TGTGCCAGCAGCTTAGTTTACTATACGCAGTATTTT
J gene: TRBJ1-2; D gene: NA; clone size: NA; V gene: TRBV19; CDR3 protein: CASDGSGGAGFRYGYTF; CDR3 DNA: TGTGCCAGTGACGGATCGGGGGGCGCCGGGTTCCGCTATGGCTACACCTTC
J gene: TRBJ2-6; D gene: TRBD1; clone size: NA; V gene: TRBV9; CDR3 protein: CASSADRAGANVLTF; CDR3 DNA: TGTGCCAGCAGCGCAGACAGGGCTGGGGCCAACGTCCTGACTTTC
J gene: TRBJ1-1; D gene: NA; clone size: NA; V gene: TRBV6-6; CDR3 protein: CASANRLSEAFF; CDR3 DNA: TGTGCCAGCGCTAACAGGCTCAGTGAAGCTTTCTTT
J gene: TRBJ2-7; D gene: NA; clone size: NA; V gene: TRBV4-2; CDR3 protein: CASSPLGLTRPTYEQYF; CDR3 DNA: TGTGCCAGCAGCCCGTTAGGCTTGACTAGGCCGACCTACGAGCAGTACTTC
J gene: TRBJ1-5; D gene: TRBD1; clone size: NA; V gene: TRBV2; CDR3 protein: CASSQGGSNQPQHF; CDR3 DNA: TGTGCCAGCAGCCAGGGGGGTAGCAATCAGCCCCAGCATTTT
J gene: TRBJ1-2; D gene: NA; clone size: NA; V gene: TRBV6-5; CDR3 protein: CASSYDARRMSGGYTF; CDR3 DNA: TGTGCCAGCAGTTATGATGCCCGGCGGATGTCTGGTGGCTACACCTTC
J gene: TRBJ2-5; D gene: TRBD2; clone size: NA; V gene: TRBV30; CDR3 protein: CAWNYGRGRAVTYQETQYF; CDR3 DNA: TGTGCCTGGAACTACGGCCGCGGGAGGGCCGTTACATACCAAGAGACCCAGTACTTC